This T cell receptor beta chain was sequenced in a study of blood T cell repertoires in COVID-19. Overall study: PBMCs, B-cell-depleted T cells, or T cells provided the cDNA or gDNA that made up the material.

Recruits, aged roughly 18 to 89 years, lived in some 25 US areas. Categorization into cohorts depended on clinical history that participants reported. Recovery meant two consecutive negative NP/OP PCR tests, professional clearance, or resolved symptoms. Trimming removed 6 bases from V and 7 bases from J; junction bases left unmatched: 4. This CDR3 is built from 13 residues. TCRdb's copy holds only in-frame clones and misses some; the assay was immunoSEQ multiplex PCR. The data contain 400,000 to 450,000 clones, 85% to 90% of them singletons. The V call is TRBV12-3 or TRBV12-4, the J call TRBJ1-5; 9 nucleotides agree with TRBD1. The TCR was taken from a man aged 25-45 years who had recovered from COVID-19. Sequenced input: PBMCs or T cells enriched from blood (not recorded which). The CDR3 reads CASRGQGNQPQHF. The CDR3 DNA follows: TGTGCCAGCAGGGGACAGGGAAACCAGCCCCAGCATTTT.